The clone carrying this T cell receptor beta chain came up many times. The record originates from a study of read filtering for tumor transcriptome and immune sequencing. This CDR3 is 15 amino acids long. This library used roughly 430 ng RNA and molecular barcoded adaptors spanning alpha/delta and beta/gamma chains. TCRdb ran MiXCR on the reads and lists one entry per CDR3 protein. The sample has approximately 25,000 distinct CDR3 sequences, approximately 15% seen once. The receptor's source is a donor at least 40 years old with multiple myeloma. Source material: a population of CD138-negative cells sorted from bone marrow. The rearrangement joins TRBV21-1 to TRBJ2-2; the D call of TRBD2 is as the table states it, not checked on the DNA. TRBV21-1 is recorded as a pseudogene. DNA for the CDR3: TGTGCCAGCAGCAGGACTAGCGGGTACGGCGGGGAGCTGTTTTTT. It translates to CASSRTSGYGGELFF.